The rows below give T cell receptor delta chains drawn from one sample of a study of Vδ1+ human thymocytes. TCRdb reanalyzed the multiplex PCR reads using CATT. The repertoire holds 50,000 to 60,000 delta-chain clones, with around 15% as singletons. Input material: Vdelta1+ gamma-delta thymocytes from the thymus. The receptor set was obtained from a girl under two years old who had congenital heart surgery. The CDR3 runs from the conserved cysteine through the conserved F or W. A row's size may be missing; if present it is once, few, many or a size class.

TRDV1 . 16 CALGGLWGVYTDKLIF
TRDV1 few 17 CALGAPSLLLYTDKLIF
TRDV1 few 20 CALGTPGGSVLFWSTDKLIF
TRDV1 few 20 CALDPPTSTGYLRGTDKLIF
TRDV1 . 19 CALGDFYSGDPGGADKLIF
TRDV1 . 17 CALGEQPSVVNWNKLIF
TRDV1 few 17 CALGEMPTGGYTDKLIF
TRDV1 . 21 CALGEQSPSLNWVLHPDKLIF
TRDV1 few 21 CAGPLTTILGDTPDASDKLIF
TRDV1 . 19 CALGDWGLGESKYTDKLIF
TRDV1 few 22 CALGDPSYSTGGKEFLTDKLIF
TRDV1 . 26 CALGEHLPTFLLNWGNPPMDTDKLIF
TRDV1 . 22 CALGNGVVPSRLLGDYTDKLIF
TRDV1 . 19 CALGEQPLLLGWETDKLIF
TRDV1 . 19 CALGDAKRTGGYRTDKLIF
TRDV1 few 16 CALGASGQKYTDKLIF
TRDV1 . 15 CALGKKTTQADKLIF
TRDV1 few 17 CALGEFGLGDRSVKLIF
TRDV1 few 19 CALGEPSYRGYSHTDKLIF
TRDV2 . 14 CACGGGTGGSKLIF
TRDV1 . 18 CALGELRWGILSPDKLIF
TRDV1 . 22 CALGEPRPQLHPRKETADKLIF
TRDV1 . 20 CALGELSLLGGSSQAYKLIF
TRDV1 . 23 CALGVPPPSYTGGYSLYTDKLIF